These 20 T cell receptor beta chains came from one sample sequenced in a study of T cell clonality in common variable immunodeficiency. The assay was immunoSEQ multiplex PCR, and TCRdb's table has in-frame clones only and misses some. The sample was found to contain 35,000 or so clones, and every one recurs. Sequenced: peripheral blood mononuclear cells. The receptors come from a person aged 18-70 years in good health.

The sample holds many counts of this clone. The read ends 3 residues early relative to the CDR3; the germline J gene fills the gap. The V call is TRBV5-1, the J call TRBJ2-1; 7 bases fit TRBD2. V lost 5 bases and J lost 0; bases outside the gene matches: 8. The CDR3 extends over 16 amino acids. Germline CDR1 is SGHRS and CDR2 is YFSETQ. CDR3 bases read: TGCGCCAGCAGAAAAACTAGCGCAAGCTCCTACAATGAG. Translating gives CASRKTSASSYNE. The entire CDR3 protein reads CASRKTSASSYNEQFF.

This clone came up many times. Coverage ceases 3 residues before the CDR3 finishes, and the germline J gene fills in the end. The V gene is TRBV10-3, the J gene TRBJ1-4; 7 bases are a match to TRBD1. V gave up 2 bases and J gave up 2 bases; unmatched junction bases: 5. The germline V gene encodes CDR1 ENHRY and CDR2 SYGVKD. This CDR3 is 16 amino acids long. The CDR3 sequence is CAISEEKTGTNEKLFF. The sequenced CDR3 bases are TGTGCCATCAGTGAGGAGAAGACAGGGACTAATGAAAAA.

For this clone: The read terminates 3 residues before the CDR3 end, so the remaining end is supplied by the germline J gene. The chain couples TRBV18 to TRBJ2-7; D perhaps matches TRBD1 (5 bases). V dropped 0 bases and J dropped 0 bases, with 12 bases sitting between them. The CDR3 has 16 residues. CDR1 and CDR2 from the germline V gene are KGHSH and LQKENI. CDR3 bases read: TGTGCCAGCTCACCACCGGGGCTACAAAGCTCCTACGAG. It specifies CASSPPGLQSSYE. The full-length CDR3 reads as CASSPPGLQSSYEQYF.

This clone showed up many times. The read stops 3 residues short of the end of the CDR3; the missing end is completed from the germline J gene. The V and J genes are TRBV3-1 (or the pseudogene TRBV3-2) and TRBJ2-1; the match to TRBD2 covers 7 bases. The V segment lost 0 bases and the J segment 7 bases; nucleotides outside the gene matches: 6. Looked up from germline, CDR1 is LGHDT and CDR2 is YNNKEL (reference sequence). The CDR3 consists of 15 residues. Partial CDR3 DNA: TGTGCCAGCAGCCAAGATTGGGGGACTACAAATGAG. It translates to CASSQDWGTTNE. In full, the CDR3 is CASSQDWGTTNEQFF.

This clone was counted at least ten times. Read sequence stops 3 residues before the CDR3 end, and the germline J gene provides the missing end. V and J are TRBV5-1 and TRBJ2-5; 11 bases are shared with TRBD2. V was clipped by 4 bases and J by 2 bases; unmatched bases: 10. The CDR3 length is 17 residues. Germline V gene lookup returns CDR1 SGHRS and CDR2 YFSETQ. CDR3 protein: CASSGGLAGGGQETQYF. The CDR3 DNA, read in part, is TGCGCCAGCAGCGGAGGCCTAGCGGGGGGTGGGCAAGAGACC. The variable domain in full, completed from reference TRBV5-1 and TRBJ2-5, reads KAGVTQTPRYLIKTRGQQVTLSCSPISGHRSVSWYQQTPGQGLQFLFEYFSETQRNKGNFPGRFSGRQFSNSRSEMNVSTLELGDSALYLCASSGGLAGGGQETQYFGPGTRLLVL.

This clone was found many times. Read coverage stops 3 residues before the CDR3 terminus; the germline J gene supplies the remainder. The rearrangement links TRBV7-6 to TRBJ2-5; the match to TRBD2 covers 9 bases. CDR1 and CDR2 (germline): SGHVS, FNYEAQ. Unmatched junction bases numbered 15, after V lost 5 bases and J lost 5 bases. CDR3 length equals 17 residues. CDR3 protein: CASSPPGGLASRETQYF. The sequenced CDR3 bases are TGTGCCAGCAGCCCGCCGGGGGGACTAGCATCAAGGGAGACC.

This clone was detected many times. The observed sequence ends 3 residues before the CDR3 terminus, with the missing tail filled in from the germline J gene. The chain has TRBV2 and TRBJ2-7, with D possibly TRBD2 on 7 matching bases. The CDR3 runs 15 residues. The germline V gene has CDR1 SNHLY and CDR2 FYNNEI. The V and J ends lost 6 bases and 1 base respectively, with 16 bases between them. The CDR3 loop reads CASREAGAESYEQYF. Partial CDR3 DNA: TGTGCCAGCAGGGAGGCGGGGGCTGAGTCCTACGAG.

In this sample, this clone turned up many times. The chain's CDR3 is CASNLWPPDRGRGYTF. Partial CDR3 DNA: TGTGCCAGCAACCTTTGGCCCCCCGACAGGGGAAGAGGC. The chain employs TRBV5-4 and TRBJ1-2, with 8 bases matching TRBD1. Coverage ceases 3 residues before the CDR3 finishes, and the germline J gene fills in the end. The CDR3 extends over 16 amino acids. CDR1 is SGHNT, CDR2 YYREEE, per germline (reference sequence).

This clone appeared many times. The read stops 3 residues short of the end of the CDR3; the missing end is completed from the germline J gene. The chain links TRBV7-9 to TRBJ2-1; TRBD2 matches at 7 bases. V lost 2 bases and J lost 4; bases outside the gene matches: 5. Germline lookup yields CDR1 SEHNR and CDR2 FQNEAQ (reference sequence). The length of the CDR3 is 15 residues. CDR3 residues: CASSLIASGYNEQFF. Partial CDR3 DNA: TGTGCCAGCAGCTTAATTGCTAGCGGATACAATGAG.

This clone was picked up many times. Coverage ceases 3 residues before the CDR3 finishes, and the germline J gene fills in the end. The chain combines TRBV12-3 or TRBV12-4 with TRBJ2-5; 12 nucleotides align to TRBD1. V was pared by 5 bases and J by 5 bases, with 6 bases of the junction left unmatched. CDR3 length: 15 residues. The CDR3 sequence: CASSAGTGGRETQYF. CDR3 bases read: TGTGCCAGCAGTGCAGGGACAGGGGGCAGGGAGACC.

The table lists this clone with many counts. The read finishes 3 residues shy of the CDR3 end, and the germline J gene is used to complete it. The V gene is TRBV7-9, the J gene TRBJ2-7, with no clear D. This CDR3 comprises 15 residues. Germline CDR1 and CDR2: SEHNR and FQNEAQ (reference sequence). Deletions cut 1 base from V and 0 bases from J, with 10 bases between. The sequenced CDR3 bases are TGTGCCAGCAGCTTAGGCGGTCCAAACTCCTACGAG. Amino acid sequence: CASSLGGPNSYE. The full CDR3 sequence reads CASSLGGPNSYEQYF. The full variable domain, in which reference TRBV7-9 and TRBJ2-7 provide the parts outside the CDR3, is DTGVSQNPRHKITKRGQNVTFRCDPISEHNRLYWYRQTLGQGPEFLTYFQNEAQLEKSRLLSDRFSAERPKGSFSTLEIQRTEQGDSAMYLCASSLGGPNSYEQYFGPGTRLTVT.

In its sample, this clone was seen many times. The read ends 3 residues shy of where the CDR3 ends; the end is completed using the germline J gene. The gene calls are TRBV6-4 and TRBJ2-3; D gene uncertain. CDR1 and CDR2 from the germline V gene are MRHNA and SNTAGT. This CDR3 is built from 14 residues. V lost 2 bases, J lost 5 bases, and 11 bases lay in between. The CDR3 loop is CASSDGGSLDTQYF. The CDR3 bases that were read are TGTGCCAGCAGTGACGGCGGAAGTTTAGATACG.

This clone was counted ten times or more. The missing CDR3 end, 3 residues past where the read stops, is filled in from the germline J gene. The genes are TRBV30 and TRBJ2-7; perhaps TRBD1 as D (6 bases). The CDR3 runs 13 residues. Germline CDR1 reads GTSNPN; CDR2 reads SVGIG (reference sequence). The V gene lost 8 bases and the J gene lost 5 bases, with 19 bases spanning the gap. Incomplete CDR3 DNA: TGTGCCGGTGGGCAGGGGTCTTTCCACGAG. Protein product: CAGGQGSFHE. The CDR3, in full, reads CAGGQGSFHEQYF.

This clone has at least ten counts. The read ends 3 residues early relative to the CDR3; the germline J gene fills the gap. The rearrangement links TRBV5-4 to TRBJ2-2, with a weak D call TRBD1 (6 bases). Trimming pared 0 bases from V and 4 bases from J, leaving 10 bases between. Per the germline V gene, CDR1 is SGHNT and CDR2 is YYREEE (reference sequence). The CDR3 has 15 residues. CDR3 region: CASSLVDRRTGELFF. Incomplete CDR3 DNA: TGTGCCAGCAGCTTGGTCGACAGGCGCACCGGGGAG.

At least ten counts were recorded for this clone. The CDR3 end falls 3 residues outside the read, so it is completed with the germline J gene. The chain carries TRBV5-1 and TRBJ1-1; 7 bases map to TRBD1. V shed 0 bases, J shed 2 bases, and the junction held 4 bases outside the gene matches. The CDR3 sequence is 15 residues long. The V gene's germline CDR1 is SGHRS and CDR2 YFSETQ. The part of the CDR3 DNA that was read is TGCGCCAGCAGCTTGGGGACAGGTCATAACACTGAA. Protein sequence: CASSLGTGHNTE. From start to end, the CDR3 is CASSLGTGHNTEAFF.

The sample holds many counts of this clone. The CDR3 bases that were read are TGTGCCTGGAGTGTTCTGCAGGTTATGAACACCGGGGAG. Protein: CAWSVLQVMNTGE. The whole CDR3 protein reads CAWSVLQVMNTGELFF. V is TRBV30 and J is TRBJ2-2, with D unclear. The observed sequence ends 3 residues before the CDR3 terminus, with the missing tail filled in from the germline J gene. The length of the CDR3 is 16 residues. CDR1 and CDR2 from the germline V gene are GTSNPN and SVGIG (reference sequence). Trimming removed 0 bases from V and 1 base from J, with 12 bases in between.

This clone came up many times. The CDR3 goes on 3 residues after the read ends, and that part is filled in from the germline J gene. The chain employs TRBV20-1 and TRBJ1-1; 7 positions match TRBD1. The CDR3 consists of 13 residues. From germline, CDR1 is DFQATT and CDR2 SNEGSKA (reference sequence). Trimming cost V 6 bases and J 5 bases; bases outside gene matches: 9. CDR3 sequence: CSAVRTGRTEAFF. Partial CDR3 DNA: TGCAGTGCGGTACGGACAGGAAGGACTGAA.

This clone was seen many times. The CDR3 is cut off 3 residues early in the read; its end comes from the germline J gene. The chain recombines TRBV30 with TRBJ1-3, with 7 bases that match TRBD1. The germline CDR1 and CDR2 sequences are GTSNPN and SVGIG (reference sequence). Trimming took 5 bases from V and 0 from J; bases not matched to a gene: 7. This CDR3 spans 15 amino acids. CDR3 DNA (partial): TGTGCCTGGCACAGGGGTCAAGGCTCTGGAAACACC. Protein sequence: CAWHRGQGSGNT. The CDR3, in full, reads CAWHRGQGSGNTIYF.

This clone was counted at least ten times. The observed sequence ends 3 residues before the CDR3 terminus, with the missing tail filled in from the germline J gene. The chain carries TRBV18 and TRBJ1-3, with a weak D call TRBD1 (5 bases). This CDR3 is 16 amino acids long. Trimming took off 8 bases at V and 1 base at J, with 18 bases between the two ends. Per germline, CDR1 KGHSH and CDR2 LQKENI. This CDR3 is CASLPSRATSGNTIYF. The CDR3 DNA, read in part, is TGTGCCAGCCTACCGAGCAGGGCGACATCTGGAAACACC.

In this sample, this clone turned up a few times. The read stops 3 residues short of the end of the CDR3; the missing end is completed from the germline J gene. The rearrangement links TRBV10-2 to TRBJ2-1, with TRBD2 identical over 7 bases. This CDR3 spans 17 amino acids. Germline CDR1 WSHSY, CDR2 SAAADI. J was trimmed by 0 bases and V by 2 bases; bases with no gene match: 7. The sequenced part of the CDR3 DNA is TGCGCCAGCAGTGAGGCGACTAGCACCTACTCCTACAATGAG. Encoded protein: CASSEATSTYSYNE. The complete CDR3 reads CASSEATSTYSYNEQFF.